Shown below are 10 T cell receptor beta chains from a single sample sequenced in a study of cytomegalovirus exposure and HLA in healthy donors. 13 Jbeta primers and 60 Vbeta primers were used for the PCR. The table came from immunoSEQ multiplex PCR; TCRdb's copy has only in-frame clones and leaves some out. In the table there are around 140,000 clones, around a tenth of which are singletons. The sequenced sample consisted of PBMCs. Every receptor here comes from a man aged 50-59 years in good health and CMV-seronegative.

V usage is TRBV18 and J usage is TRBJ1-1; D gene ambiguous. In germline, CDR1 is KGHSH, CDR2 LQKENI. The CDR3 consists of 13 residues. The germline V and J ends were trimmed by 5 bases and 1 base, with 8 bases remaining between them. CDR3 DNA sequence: TGTGCCAGCTCATCGCGACAGAACACTGAAGCTTTCTTT. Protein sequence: CASSSRQNTEAFF.

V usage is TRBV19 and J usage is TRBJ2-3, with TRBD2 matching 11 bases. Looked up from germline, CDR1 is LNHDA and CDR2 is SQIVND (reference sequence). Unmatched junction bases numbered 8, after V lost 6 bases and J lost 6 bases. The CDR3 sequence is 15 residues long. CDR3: CASSSLAGGPDTQYF. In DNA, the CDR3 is TGTGCCAGTAGCTCGCTAGCGGGAGGCCCGGATACGCAGTATTTT.

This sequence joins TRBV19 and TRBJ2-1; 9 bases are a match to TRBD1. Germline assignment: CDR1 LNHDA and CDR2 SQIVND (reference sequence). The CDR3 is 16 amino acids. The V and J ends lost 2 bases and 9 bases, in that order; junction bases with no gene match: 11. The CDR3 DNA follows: TGTGCCAGTAGTATAAGGAGGGGACAGGGAGGCACTGAGCAGTTCTTC. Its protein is CASSIRRGQGGTEQFF.

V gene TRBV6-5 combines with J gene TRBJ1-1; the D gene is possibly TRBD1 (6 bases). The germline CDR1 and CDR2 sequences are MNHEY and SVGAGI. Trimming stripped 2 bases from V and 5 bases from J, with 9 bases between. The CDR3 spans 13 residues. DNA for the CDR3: TGTGCCAGCAGTTACCGACAGGAAACTGAAGCTTTCTTT. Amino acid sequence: CASSYRQETEAFF.

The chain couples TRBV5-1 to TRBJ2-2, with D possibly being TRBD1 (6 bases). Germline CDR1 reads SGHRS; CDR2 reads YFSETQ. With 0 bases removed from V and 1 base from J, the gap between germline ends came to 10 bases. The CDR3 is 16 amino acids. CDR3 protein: CASSLEVRGNTGELFF. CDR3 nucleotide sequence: TGCGCCAGCAGCTTGGAAGTCAGGGGGAACACCGGGGAGCTGTTTTTT.

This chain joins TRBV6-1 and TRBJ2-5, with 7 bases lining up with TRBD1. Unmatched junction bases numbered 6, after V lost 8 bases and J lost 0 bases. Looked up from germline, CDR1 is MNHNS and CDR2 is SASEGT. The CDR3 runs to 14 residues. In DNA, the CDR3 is TGTGCCAGCTCCTCACAGGGGCACCAAGAGACCCAGTACTTC. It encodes CASSSQGHQETQYF.

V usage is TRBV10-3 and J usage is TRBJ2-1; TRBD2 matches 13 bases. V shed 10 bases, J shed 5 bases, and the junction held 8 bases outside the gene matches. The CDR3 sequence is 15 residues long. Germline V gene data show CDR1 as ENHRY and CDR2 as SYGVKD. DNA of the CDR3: TGTGCCACAAAACAAGGACTAGCGGGAGACAATGAGCAGTTCTTC. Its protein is CATKQGLAGDNEQFF.

The CDR3 region is CASSKDRVGYTEAFF. The CDR3 DNA is TGTGCCAGCAGCAAGGACAGGGTTGGGTACACTGAAGCTTTCTTT. The rearrangement uses TRBV7-8 and TRBJ1-1; 8 bases are shared with TRBD1. The CDR3 has 15 residues. V lost 5 bases, J lost 3 bases, and 8 bases stayed unmatched. The germline V gene has CDR1 SGHVS and CDR2 FQNEAQ.

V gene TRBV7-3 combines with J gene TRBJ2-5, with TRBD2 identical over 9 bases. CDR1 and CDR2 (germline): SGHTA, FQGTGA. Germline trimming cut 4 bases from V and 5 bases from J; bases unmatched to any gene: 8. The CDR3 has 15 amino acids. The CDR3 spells CASSSLAGVGETQYF. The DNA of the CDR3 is TGTGCCAGCAGCTCTTTAGCGGGGGTAGGGGAGACCCAGTACTTC.

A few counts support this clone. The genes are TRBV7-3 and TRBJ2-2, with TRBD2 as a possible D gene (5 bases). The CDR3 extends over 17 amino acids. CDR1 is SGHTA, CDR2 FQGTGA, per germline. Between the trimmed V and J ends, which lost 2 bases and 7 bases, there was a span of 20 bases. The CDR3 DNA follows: TGTGCCAGCAGCTTAGTCCCCCCACTGAGGGCTGGCGGGGAGCTGTTTTTT. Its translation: CASSLVPPLRAGGELFF.